The 27 T cell receptor beta chains listed next were all sequenced from one sample in a study of cytomegalovirus exposure and HLA in healthy donors. 13 Jbeta primers and 60 Vbeta primers were used for the PCR. Profiled with immunoSEQ multiplex PCR; TCRdb holds only in-frame clones, not every one. This table has over 150,000 clones, 65% to 75% appearing once. What was sequenced was PBMCs. These receptors all come from a man aged 30 to 45 in good health and CMV-seronegative.

This sequence joins TRBV28 and TRBJ2-3; a weak D match, TRBD2 (5 bases). CDR3 length: 17 residues. In germline, CDR1 is MDHEN, CDR2 SYDVKM. V was pared by 7 bases and J by 2 bases, with 22 bases between. Here the CDR3 reads CASTPPPVTIYTDTQYF. DNA of the CDR3: TGTGCCAGCACTCCCCCGCCGGTGACTATCTACACAGATACGCAGTATTTT. The variable domain in full, completed from reference TRBV28 and TRBJ2-3, reads DVKVTQSSRYLVKRTGEKVFLECVQDMDHENMFWYRQDPGLGLRLIYFSYDVKMKEKGDIPEGYSVSREKKERFSLILESASTNQTSMYLCASTPPPVTIYTDTQYFGPGTRLTVL.

This clone was recorded a few times. The chain recombines TRBV7-9 with TRBJ2-5; 11 bases fit TRBD2. The CDR3 loop spans 16 amino acids. The V gene end was trimmed by 5 bases and the J gene end by 5 bases; junction bases not matched to a gene: 10. Germline-derived CDR1 and CDR2 are SEHNR and FQNEAQ (reference sequence). In DNA, the CDR3 is TGTGCCAGCAGCGTAATTAGCGGGGGGGTAATGGAGACCCAGTACTTC. This gives the protein CASSVISGGVMETQYF.

The chain uses TRBV9 and TRBJ2-3; D perhaps matches TRBD2 (6 bases). Germline V gene data show CDR1 as SGDLS and CDR2 as YYNGEE. V lost 1 base to trimming and J lost 3 bases, with 12 bases between them. The CDR3 is 15 residues long. CDR3: CASSVFGGATDTQYF. CDR3 DNA: TGTGCCAGCAGCGTATTCGGCGGGGCGACAGATACGCAGTATTTT.

This sequence joins TRBV4-2 and TRBJ1-1; D uncertain. V lost 4 bases and J 0 bases, leaving 15 bases between the germline ends. This CDR3 contains 16 residues. Germline loops: CDR1 LGHNA, CDR2 YNFKEQ. CDR3 in DNA: TGTGCCAGCAGCCGGGAGGGTACACCTCTGAACACTGAAGCTTTCTTT. Protein sequence: CASSREGTPLNTEAFF.

The chain combines TRBV6-4 with TRBJ1-5, with unresolved D. CDR1 MRHNA and CDR2 SNTAGT come from the germline V gene. The CDR3 contains 13 residues. The V end was cut by 0 bases, the J end by 11 bases, with 11 bases between. This CDR3 reads CASSDSPGSAQHF. CDR3 coding DNA: TGTGCCAGCAGTGACTCACCAGGCTCGGCCCAGCATTTT.

The rearrangement uses TRBV5-1 and TRBJ2-5; 7 bases match TRBD1. There are 13 residues in the CDR3. V was clipped by 4 bases and J by 5 bases; unmatched bases: 5. Looked up from germline, CDR1 is SGHRS and CDR2 is YFSETQ. CDR3 DNA sequence: TGCGCCAGCAGCCCTCGACAGGGTGAGACCCAGTACTTC. Its protein product is CASSPRQGETQYF.

V usage is TRBV6-6 and J usage is TRBJ2-6; perhaps TRBD2 as D (7 bases). V dropped 6 bases and J dropped 0 bases, with 12 bases sitting between them. Per the germline V gene, CDR1 is MNHNY and CDR2 is SVGAGI (reference sequence). This CDR3 spans 16 amino acids. CDR3: CASSGGHNSGANVLTF. The CDR3 DNA is TGTGCCAGCAGCGGGGGGCACAACTCTGGGGCCAACGTCCTGACTTTC.

This chain connects TRBV7-8 to TRBJ2-5; the match to TRBD2 covers 8 bases. The CDR3 runs 14 residues. Germline V gives CDR1 SGHVS, CDR2 FQNEAQ. With V trimmed by 5 bases and J by 2 bases, 4 bases remained unmatched. The CDR3 protein is CASSVSGGQETQYF. The CDR3 DNA is TGTGCCAGCAGCGTGTCGGGAGGGCAAGAGACCCAGTACTTC.

This chain joins TRBV11-2 and TRBJ1-4; TRBD1 agrees at 7 bases. Per germline, CDR1 SGHAT and CDR2 FQNNGV. The CDR3 loop spans 13 amino acids. V shed 6 bases, J shed 7 bases, and the junction held 5 bases outside the gene matches. The CDR3 spells CASRRQGFEKLFF. The CDR3 DNA reads TGTGCCAGCAGGAGACAGGGTTTTGAAAAACTGTTTTTT.

This rearrangement joins TRBV19 to TRBJ2-5; 9 positions match TRBD2. The CDR3 spans 16 residues. In germline, CDR1 is LNHDA, CDR2 SQIVND (reference sequence). With 5 bases clipped from V and 1 base from J, the junction kept 8 bases outside the gene matches. CDR3 DNA: TGTGCCAGTAGTCCAACAAAACTAGCGGGCCAAGAGACCCAGTACTTC. Its translation is CASSPTKLAGQETQYF.

This sequence joins TRBV7-8 and TRBJ2-7; 11 bases agree with TRBD1. Germline CDR1 reads SGHVS; CDR2 reads FQNEAQ. The CDR3 is 14 amino acids. V shed 3 bases and J 5 bases; nucleotides not matched to a gene: 3. This CDR3 is CASSFGTGGNEQYF. CDR3 nucleotides: TGTGCCAGCAGCTTCGGGACAGGGGGGAACGAGCAGTACTTC.

The chain is built from TRBV7-9 and TRBJ1-4, with 8 positions matching TRBD1. This CDR3 region has 14 residues. J gave up 8 bases and V 4 bases, and 6 bases lay outside the gene matches. Germline CDR1 and CDR2: SEHNR and FQNEAQ (reference sequence). For the CDR3, the DNA is TGTGCCAGCAGCTCACAGGGGGGGGAGGAAAAACTGTTTTTT. Amino acids: CASSSQGGEEKLFF.

This clone was observed a few times. The chain employs TRBV7-9 and TRBJ2-7; 11 bases align to TRBD2. The CDR3 loop spans 15 amino acids. Germline V gene lookup returns CDR1 SEHNR and CDR2 FQNEAQ (reference sequence). Unmatched junction bases numbered 3, after V lost 2 bases and J lost 3 bases. The CDR3 region has the DNA TGTGCCAGCAGCTTAACCGGGACTAGCGGCTACGAGCAGTACTTC. Residues: CASSLTGTSGYEQYF.

The chain recombines TRBV5-1 with TRBJ2-1; 12 bases are shared with TRBD2. In germline, CDR1 is SGHRS, CDR2 YFSETQ. J was trimmed by 8 bases and V by 0 bases; bases with no gene match: 6. This CDR3 contains 16 residues. CDR3 sequence reads: CASSLALAGGKDEQFF. The DNA for the CDR3 is TGCGCCAGCAGCTTGGCTCTAGCGGGGGGGAAGGATGAGCAGTTCTTC.

This clone was seen once. The CDR3: CASSLGDSPYEQYF. The DNA of the CDR3 is TGTGCCAGCAGCTTGGGGGACAGTCCATACGAGCAGTACTTC. The chain is built from TRBV5-6 and TRBJ2-7; 7 bases match TRBD1. The V and J ends lost 0 bases and 4 bases, in that order; junction bases with no gene match: 4. The CDR3 spans 14 residues. The germline V gene encodes CDR1 SGHDT and CDR2 YYEEEE.

This clone came up a few times. The chain is built from TRBV11-2 and TRBJ2-1; 7 bases agree with TRBD2. CDR1 is SGHAT, CDR2 FQNNGV, per germline. The CDR3 totals 13 residues. Germline trimming cut 1 base from V and 12 bases from J; bases unmatched to any gene: 6. The CDR3, as DNA: TGTGCCAGCAGCTTAGGTGGGGGGGGAGGGCAGTTCTTC. Translation gives CASSLGGGGGQFF.

This chain uses TRBV30 with TRBJ2-2; TRBD2 might be the D (6 bases). The germline V and J ends were trimmed by 2 bases and 3 bases, with 13 bases remaining between them. The CDR3 loop spans 15 amino acids. Germline loops: CDR1 GTSNPN, CDR2 SVGIG (reference sequence). The CDR3 loop reads CAWSLRGPYTGELFF. The CDR3, as DNA: TGTGCCTGGAGTCTGCGGGGACCGTACACCGGGGAGCTGTTTTTT.

The chain links TRBV5-1 to TRBJ2-1; 7 bases match TRBD1. The junction had 4 bases not matched to a gene; V was cut back by 1 base and J by 6 bases. Germline assignment: CDR1 SGHRS and CDR2 YFSETQ. CDR3 length: 14 residues. In nucleotides, the CDR3 is TGCGCCAGCAGCTTGTGGTCAGGGGGCAATGAGCAGTTCTTC. Translated: CASSLWSGGNEQFF.

DNA for the CDR3: TGTGCCAGCGAGGGACTGACAAATGAAAAACTGTTTTTT. The encoded protein is CASEGLTNEKLFF. The V call is TRBV2, the J call TRBJ1-4, with a possible D match to TRBD1 (5 bases). Trimming stripped 8 bases from V and 5 bases from J, with 12 bases between. The germline CDR1 and CDR2 sequences are SNHLY and FYNNEI. The CDR3 covers 13 residues.

In this sample, this clone turned up once. V gene TRBV29-1 combines with J gene TRBJ2-5; 8 bases match TRBD2. Germline assignment: CDR1 SQVTM and CDR2 ANQGSEA. Trimming took 7 bases from V and 5 from J; bases not matched to a gene: 3. The CDR3 loop spans 11 amino acids. CDR3 protein: CSEQRGETQYF. CDR3 bases: TGCAGCGAGCAGCGGGGGGAGACCCAGTACTTC.

This chain connects TRBV27 to TRBJ1-6; 7 bases fit TRBD1. V lost 5 bases to trimming and J lost 7 bases; unmatched junction nucleotides: 5. The CDR3 runs to 14 residues. CDR1 and CDR2 (germline): MNHEY, SMNVEV (reference sequence). CDR3: CASSPGQQNSPLHF. The CDR3 bases are TGTGCCAGCAGTCCGGGACAGCAAAATTCACCCCTCCACTTT.

The chain employs TRBV5-6 and TRBJ1-1, with TRBD1 matching over 7 bases. Trimming removed 2 bases from V and 1 base from J; junction bases left unmatched: 2. CDR3 length: 14 amino acids. Germline V gives CDR1 SGHDT, CDR2 YYEEEE. CDR3 in amino acids: CASSFDRENTEAFF. The CDR3 DNA reads as TGTGCCAGCAGCTTTGACAGGGAGAACACTGAAGCTTTCTTT.

The V call is TRBV7-9, the J call TRBJ2-1, with 7 bases aligning to TRBD1. CDR1 is SEHNR and CDR2 is FQNEAQ in the germline V gene (reference sequence). CDR3 length: 15 amino acids. V lost 4 bases, J lost 3 bases, and 6 bases stayed unmatched. The CDR3: CASSSGQVNYNEQFF. Written as DNA, the CDR3 is TGTGCCAGCAGCTCCGGACAGGTGAACTACAATGAGCAGTTCTTC.

J is TRBJ2-1 and V is TRBV2; TRBD1 matches at 11 bases. CDR3 length equals 13 residues. CDR1 is SNHLY and CDR2 is FYNNEI in the germline V gene. V shed 10 bases and J 8 bases; nucleotides not matched to a gene: 7. CDR3 loop: CATSDRGQDEQFF. For the CDR3, the DNA is TGTGCCACTTCGGACAGGGGGCAGGATGAGCAGTTCTTC.

The V call is TRBV5-4, the J call TRBJ2-7; D is possibly TRBD1 (8 bases). The CDR3 consists of 17 residues. Trimming took off 4 bases at V and 0 bases at J, with 20 bases between the two ends. CDR1 SGHNT and CDR2 YYREEE come from the germline V gene (reference sequence). CDR3 sequence (DNA): TGTGCCAGCAGCCGCGGGGGACAGGTGTTGAGCTCCTACGAGCAGTACTTC. It encodes CASSRGGQVLSSYEQYF.

The chain combines TRBV4-3 with TRBJ2-1; 9 bases line up with TRBD2. V lost 3 bases, J lost 2 bases, and 11 bases stayed unmatched. Germline V gene sequence: CDR1 LGHNA, CDR2 YSLEER. This CDR3 is 18 amino acids long. The DNA of the CDR3 is TGCGCCAGCAGCCAGACATTCGGCGGGGGGGCGGCCTACAATGAGCAGTTCTTC. It codes for CASSQTFGGGAAYNEQFF.

This chain connects TRBV19 to TRBJ2-5; the D is unclear. Trimming took off 2 bases at V and 1 base at J, with 26 bases between the two ends. CDR1 LNHDA and CDR2 SQIVND come from the germline V gene (reference sequence). The CDR3 extends over 20 amino acids. CDR3 amino acids: CASSIRFGSFGVYSQETQYF. The CDR3 nucleotides are TGTGCCAGTAGTATACGATTCGGCTCGTTCGGAGTTTATAGCCAAGAGACCCAGTACTTC. Based on the CDR3 plus reference TRBV19 and TRBJ2-5, the full variable domain is DGGITQSPKYLFRKEGQNVTLSCEQNLNHDAMYWYRQDPGQGLRLIYYSQIVNDFQKGDIAEGYSVSREKKESFPLTVTSAQKNPTAFYLCASSIRFGSFGVYSQETQYFGPGTRLLVL.